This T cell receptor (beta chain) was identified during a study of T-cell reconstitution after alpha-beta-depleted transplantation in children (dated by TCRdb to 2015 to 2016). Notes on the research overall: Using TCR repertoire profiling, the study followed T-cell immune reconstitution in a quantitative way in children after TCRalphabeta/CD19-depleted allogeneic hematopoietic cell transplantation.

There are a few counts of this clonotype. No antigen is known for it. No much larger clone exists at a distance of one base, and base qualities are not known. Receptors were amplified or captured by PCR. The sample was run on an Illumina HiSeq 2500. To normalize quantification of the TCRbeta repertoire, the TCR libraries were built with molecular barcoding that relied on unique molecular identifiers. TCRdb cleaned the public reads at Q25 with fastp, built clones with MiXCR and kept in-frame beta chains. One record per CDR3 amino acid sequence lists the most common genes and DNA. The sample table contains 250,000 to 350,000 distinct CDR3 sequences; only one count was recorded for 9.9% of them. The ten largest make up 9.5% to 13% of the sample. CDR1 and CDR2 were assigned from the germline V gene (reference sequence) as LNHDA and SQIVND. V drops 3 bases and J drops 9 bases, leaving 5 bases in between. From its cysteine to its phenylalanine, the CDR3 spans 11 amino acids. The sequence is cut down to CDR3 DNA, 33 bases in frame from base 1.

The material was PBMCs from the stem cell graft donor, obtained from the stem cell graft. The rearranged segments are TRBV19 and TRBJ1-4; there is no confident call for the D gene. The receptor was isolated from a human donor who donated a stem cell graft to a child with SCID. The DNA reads TGTGCCAGTAGTATTGGGCAAAAACTGTTTTTT. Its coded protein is CASSIGQKLFF.